This T cell receptor (beta chain) was identified in a study of blood T cell repertoires in COVID-19. Study context: Donors in the United States, Italy and Spain gave samples during acute or convalescent COVID-19. T cells, B-cell-depleted T cells, or PBMCs supplied cDNA or gDNA.

V lost 3 bases and J lost 1; bases outside the gene matches: 6. The germline V gene has CDR1 LGHDT and CDR2 YNNKEL (reference sequence). The CDR3 extends over 16 amino acids. Per the original data handling: Counts of nucleated cells, estimated from reference gene primer amplification, were obtained. The repertoire was sequenced with immunoSEQ multiplex PCR; TCRdb's copy has only in-frame clones and lacks some. V and J calls and clone size are as listed in that table; D and trimming were resolved from the DNA. The table shows around 60,000 clones, with over 75% occurring only once. The V call is TRBV3-1 (or the pseudogene TRBV3-2), the J call TRBJ2-3, with 8 bases that match TRBD2. Material: peripheral blood. The TCR was taken from a man in his fifties or sixties with acute or convalescent COVID-19. Written as DNA, the CDR3 is TGTGCCAGCAGCCATTCCCCAGCGGGGGGCACAGATACGCAGTATTTT. Amino acid sequence: CASSHSPAGGTDTQYF.